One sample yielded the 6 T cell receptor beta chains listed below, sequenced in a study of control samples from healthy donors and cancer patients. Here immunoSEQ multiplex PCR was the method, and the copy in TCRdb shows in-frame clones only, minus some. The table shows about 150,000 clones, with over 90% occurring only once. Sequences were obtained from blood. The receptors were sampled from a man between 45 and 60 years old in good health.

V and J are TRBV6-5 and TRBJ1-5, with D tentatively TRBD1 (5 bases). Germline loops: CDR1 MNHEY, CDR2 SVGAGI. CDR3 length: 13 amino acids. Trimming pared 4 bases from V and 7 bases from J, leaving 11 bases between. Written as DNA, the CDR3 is TGTGCCAGCAGTTCCGGGACGGGGCAGCCCCAGCATTTT. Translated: CASSSGTGQPQHF.

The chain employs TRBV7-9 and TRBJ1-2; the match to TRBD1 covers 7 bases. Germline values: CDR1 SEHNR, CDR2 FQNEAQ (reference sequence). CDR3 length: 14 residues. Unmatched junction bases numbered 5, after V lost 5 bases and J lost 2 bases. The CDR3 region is CASSPLTGNYGYTF. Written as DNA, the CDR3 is TGTGCCAGCAGCCCTCTGACAGGGAACTATGGCTACACCTTC. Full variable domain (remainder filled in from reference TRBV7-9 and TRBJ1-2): DTGVSQNPRHKITKRGQNVTFRCDPISEHNRLYWYRQTLGQGPEFLTYFQNEAQLEKSRLLSDRFSAERPKGSFSTLEIQRTEQGDSAMYLCASSPLTGNYGYTFGSGTRLTVV.

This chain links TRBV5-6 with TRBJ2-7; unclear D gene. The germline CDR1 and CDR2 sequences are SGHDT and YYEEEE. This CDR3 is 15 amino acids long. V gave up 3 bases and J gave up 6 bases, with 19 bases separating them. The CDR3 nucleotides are TGTGCCAGCAGCTGGGTGGGCAGGTCAACTCTCGAGCAGTACTTC. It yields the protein CASSWVGRSTLEQYF.

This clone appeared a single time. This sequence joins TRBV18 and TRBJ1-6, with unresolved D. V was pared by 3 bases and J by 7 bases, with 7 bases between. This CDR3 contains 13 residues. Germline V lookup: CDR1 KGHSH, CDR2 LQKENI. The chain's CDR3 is CASSPGGNSPLHF. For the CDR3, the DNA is TGTGCCAGCTCACCCGGCGGAAATTCACCCCTCCACTTT.

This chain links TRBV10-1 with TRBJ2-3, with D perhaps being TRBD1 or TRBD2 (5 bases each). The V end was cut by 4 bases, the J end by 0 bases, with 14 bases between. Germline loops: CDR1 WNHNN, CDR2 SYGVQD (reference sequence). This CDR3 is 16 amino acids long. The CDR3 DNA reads TGCGCCAGCAGTGGAGGGGAGCGGACAAGCACAGATACGCAGTATTTT. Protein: CASSGGERTSTDTQYF.

DNA for the CDR3: TGCGCCAGCAGCTTGGGGGGCTTGAACGAGCAGTACTTC. As protein: CASSLGGLNEQYF. This chain links TRBV5-1 with TRBJ2-7, with a tentative D call TRBD1 (5 bases). CDR1 is SGHRS and CDR2 is YFSETQ in the germline V gene. Trimming took 0 bases from V and 5 from J, leaving 9 bases between them. The CDR3 consists of 13 residues.